What follows describes a single T cell receptor beta chain. This entry is derived from a study of early T cells in non-severe SARS-CoV-2 infection. Attached unique molecular identifiers marked individual cDNA molecules. TCRdb recomputed calls from the 5' RACE reads with MiXCR, one row per CDR3 protein. This sample has under 95,000 distinct CDR3 sequences, with 10% to 15% found just once. The germline gives CDR1 SGHRS, CDR2 YFSETQ. V dropped 4 bases and J dropped 9; count of bases not matched to a gene: 14. This CDR3 region has 16 residues. The source of this sequence is an adult who was a healthcare worker with PCR-confirmed SARS-CoV-2 infection or an uninfected control (not recorded which). Input material: whole blood. The chain has TRBV5-1 and TRBJ2-1; TRBD2 matches 9 bases. CDR3 coding DNA: TGCGCCAGCAGCCAGTTAGCGGGAGTAAGGTCCGGTGAGCAGTTCTTC. Protein sequence: CASSQLAGVRSGEQFF. Combining the CDR3 with reference TRBV5-1 and TRBJ2-1 gives the whole variable domain KAGVTQTPRYLIKTRGQQVTLSCSPISGHRSVSWYQQTPGQGLQFLFEYFSETQRNKGNFPGRFSGRQFSNSRSEMNVSTLELGDSALYLCASSQLAGVRSGEQFFGPGTRLTVL.